The 9 T cell receptor beta chains given below trace back to one sample, sequenced in a study of beta chain features in type 1 diabetes (dated 2018 in TCRdb). Results the study describes overall, beyond this receptor: A moderate but significant shortening of TCRB CDR3 length was observed in type 1 diabetes patients in all four CD4+ subsets.

Their recognized antigens are unknown. Library preparation was by the immunoSEQ multiplex PCR assay. The High Capacity cDNA Reverse Transcription Kit was used to reverse transcribe all of the isolated RNA, meaning that expressed TCRB transcripts were what got sequenced. TCRdb limited this immuneACCESS table to in-frame rearrangements with V and J called. A share of clones is missing; checked studies link under half to unresolved V genes, and the rest is unexplained. Across this sample there are about 99,000 clones, with 25% to 35% seen only once. The ten top clones hold 0.5% to 0.6% of the sample. Sequencing was done on a sample of central memory CD4+ T cells from blood. The receptor source for this set is a woman aged 18-30 years with type 1 diabetes.

This clone turned up a few times. Here the CDR3 DNA reads TGTGCCAGCAGCGTGAGGGTGGAATCCTACAATGAGCAGTTCTTC. Protein sequence: CASSVRVESYNEQFF. The V call is TRBV9, the J call TRBJ2-1; TRBD2 is a possible D gene (5 bases). CDR1 and CDR2 from the germline V gene are SGDLS and YYNGEE. The CDR3 is 15 residues long. Trimming pared 2 bases from V and 1 base from J, leaving 10 bases between. The full variable domain, with the rest looked up from reference TRBV9 and TRBJ2-1, is DSGVTQTPKHLITATGQRVTLRCSPRSGDLSVYWYQQSLDQGLQFLIQYYNGEERAKGNILERFSAQQFPDLHSELNLSSLELGDSALYFCASSVRVESYNEQFFGPGTRLTVL.

The CDR3 region has the DNA TGTGCCAGCAGCTTAAATCGCCCAGGGGGCGCGGTATCCTACGAGCAGTACTTC. Amino acid sequence: CASSLNRPGGAVSYEQYF. This rearrangement joins TRBV5-4 to TRBJ2-7, with 8 bases fitting TRBD1. Germline lookup yields CDR1 SGHNT and CDR2 YYREEE (reference sequence). The CDR3 consists of 18 residues. V shed 2 bases and J 1 base; nucleotides not matched to a gene: 14.

There are a few counts of this clone. The CDR3 DNA follows: TGTGCCTGGAGTGTGGAGGACAGGGGCGGAGAGCAGTTCTTC. Amino acids: CAWSVEDRGGEQFF. The chain couples TRBV30 to TRBJ2-1; 9 nucleotides line up with TRBD1. The germline CDR1 and CDR2 sequences are GTSNPN and SVGIG (reference sequence). This CDR3 is built from 14 residues. V lost 0 bases to trimming and J lost 10 bases; unmatched junction nucleotides: 7. Combining the CDR3 with reference TRBV30 and TRBJ2-1 gives the whole variable domain SQTIHQWPATLVQPVGSPLSLECTVEGTSNPNLYWYRQAAGRGLQLLFYSVGIGQISSEVPQNLSASRPQDRQFILSSKKLLLSDSGFYLCAWSVEDRGGEQFFGPGTRLTVL.

This clone was recorded a few times. This chain connects TRBV15 to TRBJ1-4, with D unclear. Trimming removed 1 base at V and 0 bases at J, with 3 bases between. Germline V gene sequence: CDR1 LNHNV, CDR2 YYDKDF (reference sequence). This CDR3 spans 14 amino acids. CDR3 loop: CATSRVATNEKLFF. The CDR3 DNA reads TGTGCCACCAGCAGAGTAGCAACTAATGAAAAACTGTTTTTT.

Only a few counts were recorded for this clone. The chain carries TRBV4-1 and TRBJ1-2; unclear D gene. Germline V gives CDR1 MGHRA, CDR2 YSYEKL. V was cut by 0 bases and J by 5 bases, with 13 bases left in between. The CDR3 loop spans 15 amino acids. The CDR3 DNA follows: TGCGCCAGCAGCCAAGACCGGGAAGTAGGGTATGGCTACACCTTC. Its protein product is CASSQDREVGYGYTF.

The rearrangement links TRBV5-4 to TRBJ2-3, with a tentative D call TRBD2 (6 bases). The CDR3 is 19 amino acids. V was trimmed by 3 bases and J by 0 bases, leaving 23 bases between them. The germline CDR1 and CDR2 sequences are SGHNT and YYREEE (reference sequence). The CDR3 bases are TGTGCCAGCAGCTCTACCTCACTCCGACTAGGTAGGAGCACAGATACGCAGTATTTT. It encodes CASSSTSLRLGRSTDTQYF.

J is TRBJ1-1 and V is TRBV18, with D unclear. The CDR3 has 14 residues. CDR1 is KGHSH and CDR2 is LQKENI in the germline V gene. The V end lost 0 bases, the J end lost 1 base, and 6 bases lay between the germline ends. The CDR3 nucleotides read TGTGCCAGCTCACCACCGTTGAGGAACACTGAAGCTTTCTTT. Encoded protein: CASSPPLRNTEAFF.

The rearrangement joins TRBV11-2 to TRBJ2-1; D gene unclear. Germline V gene data show CDR1 as SGHAT and CDR2 as FQNNGV. V was shortened by 3 bases and J by 7 bases, with 7 bases between the two germline ends. The CDR3 is made up of 12 amino acids. In nucleotides, the CDR3 is TGTGCCAGCAGCTTTTGGCTTAATGAGCAGTTCTTC. Its protein is CASSFWLNEQFF.

The chain carries TRBV30 and TRBJ2-7, with D tentatively TRBD1 (6 bases). Trimming removed 2 bases from V and 4 bases from J, with 12 bases in between. Germline lookup yields CDR1 GTSNPN and CDR2 SVGIG (reference sequence). The CDR3 covers 13 residues. In DNA form, the CDR3 reads TGTGCCTGGAGTAGGGGGAGTATATACGAGCAGTACGTC. Translation gives CAWSRGSIYEQYV.